Ten or more counts support the clone carrying this T cell receptor beta chain. The target antigen is unknown. This entry belongs to a study of spatial heterogeneity in lung cancer. Study in general: Alpha-chain detections were consistently fewer than beta-chain detections among the sequences. Points from the study as a whole: One measure, the expanded intratumoral alpha and beta TCR count, tracked tumor mutation counts. Sequencing reached an estimated coverage of tumor T cells that was only 5.5% to 7% for alpha chains and 13% for beta chains.

The CDR3 has 14 residues. V was trimmed by 5 bases and J by 5 bases, leaving 15 bases between them. Germline loops: CDR1 SGHVS, CDR2 FQNEAQ. Time point reported: sample taken at primary tumor resection. Whole RNA obtained from tumor, nontumor lung or frozen PBMC underwent sequencing without sorting. TCRdb itself ran the 5' RACE reads through MiXCR, one entry per CDR3 protein. Found here are around 18,000 distinct CDR3 sequences, approximately 5% of them singletons; the top ten hold over 9%. The source is a female donor with early-stage non-small cell lung cancer. The sample here was lung tumor tissue, taken at surgery. V is TRBV7-8 and J is TRBJ2-5; D may be TRBD2 (6 bases). CDR3 region: CASSLGTLRETQYF. The CDR3 DNA reads TGTGCCAGCAGCCTTGGGACTTTGAGGGAGACCCAGTACTTC.